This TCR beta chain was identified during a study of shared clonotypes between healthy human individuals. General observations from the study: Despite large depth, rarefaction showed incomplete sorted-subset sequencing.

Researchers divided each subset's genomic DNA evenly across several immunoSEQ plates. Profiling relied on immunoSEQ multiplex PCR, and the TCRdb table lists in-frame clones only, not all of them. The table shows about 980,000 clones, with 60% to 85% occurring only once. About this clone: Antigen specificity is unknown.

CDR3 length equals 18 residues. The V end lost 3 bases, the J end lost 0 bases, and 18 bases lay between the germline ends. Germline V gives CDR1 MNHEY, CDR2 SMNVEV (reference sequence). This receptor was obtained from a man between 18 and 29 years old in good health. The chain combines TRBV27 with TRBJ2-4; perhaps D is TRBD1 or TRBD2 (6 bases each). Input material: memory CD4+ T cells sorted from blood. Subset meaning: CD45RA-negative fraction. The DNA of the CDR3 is TGTGCCAGCAGTTTCTTCACCGGGGGCCCCCGAGCCAAAAACATTCAGTACTTC. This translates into CASSFFTGGPRAKNIQYF.